Below are 26 T cell receptor beta chains sequenced from a single sample in a study of T cell clonality in common variable immunodeficiency. Profiled with immunoSEQ multiplex PCR; TCRdb holds only in-frame clones, not every one. The sample offers approximately 11,000 clones and no singletons, the top ten holding under 7%. Study conclusions and caveats: In common variable immunodeficiency, TCR beta chains reportedly carried fewer deletions and N-nucleotide insertions.

No antigens are known for them. Sequencing was carried out using peripheral blood mononuclear cells. The source is a human donor with common variable immunodeficiency.

Only a few counts were recorded for this clone. The read finishes 3 residues shy of the CDR3 end, and the germline J gene is used to complete it. The chain is built from TRBV18 and TRBJ1-5; D gene unclear. V lost 4 bases and J 3 bases, leaving 7 bases between the germline ends. Germline V gene data show CDR1 as KGHSH and CDR2 as LQKENI. The CDR3 is 13 residues long. Partial CDR3 DNA: TGTGCCAGCTCACAGGGCCTCAATCAGCCC. This translates into CASSQGLNQP. The whole CDR3 sequence reads CASSQGLNQPQHF.

On this clone itself: The read stops 3 residues short of the end of the CDR3; the missing end is completed from the germline J gene. V gene TRBV18 combines with J gene TRBJ1-1; weak D call: TRBD1 (5 bases). V was trimmed by 1 base and J by 5 bases, leaving 11 bases between them. This CDR3 comprises 14 residues. The germline V gene has CDR1 KGHSH and CDR2 LQKENI. CDR3 DNA (partial): TGTGCCAGCTCACCACTTGGGGCGCGGACTGAA. It yields the protein CASSPLGARTE. The full CDR3 protein reads CASSPLGARTEAFF.

Comments on this clone: The sequenced fragment ends 3 residues before the CDR3 boundary, so the rest is inferred from the germline J gene. The chain is built from TRBV7-9 and TRBJ2-7; 9 bases match TRBD2. The ends lost 5 bases at V and 1 base at J; junction bases unmatched: 6. CDR1 SEHNR and CDR2 FQNEAQ come from the germline V gene (reference sequence). CDR3 length equals 15 residues. CDR3 in amino acids: CASSPASGISYEQYF. CDR3 DNA, as far as it was read: TGTGCCAGCAGCCCCGCTAGCGGGATATCCTACGAG. The whole variable domain, filled in from reference TRBV7-9 and TRBJ2-7, reads DTGVSQNPRHKITKRGQNVTFRCDPISEHNRLYWYRQTLGQGPEFLTYFQNEAQLEKSRLLSDRFSAERPKGSFSTLEIQRTEQGDSAMYLCASSPASGISYEQYFGPGTRLTVT.

This clone has a handful of counts. The read gets to within 3 residues of the CDR3 end, and the germline J gene fills in the rest. The chain employs TRBV19 and TRBJ1-5; 9 bases are shared with TRBD1. Germline CDR1 LNHDA, CDR2 SQIVND (reference sequence). J lost 5 bases, V lost 7 bases, and 9 bases had no gene match. This CDR3 contains 15 residues. The CDR3: CASIPTGGGYQPQHF. The sequenced CDR3 bases are TGTGCCAGTATCCCGACAGGGGGAGGTTATCAGCCC.

This clone has ten or more counts. Coverage ceases 3 residues before the CDR3 finishes, and the germline J gene fills in the end. The V gene is TRBV5-1, the J gene TRBJ2-5, with D perhaps TRBD1 (5 bases). The V gene lost 7 bases and the J gene lost 5 bases, with 18 bases spanning the gap. The CDR3 spans 14 residues. Germline values: CDR1 SGHRS, CDR2 YFSETQ. The CDR3 DNA, read in part, is TGCGCCAGCTCCCCCCGTCCCCAGGGCGAGACC. It translates to CASSPRPQGET. The whole CDR3 sequence is CASSPRPQGETQYF.

This clone was observed a handful of times. The observed sequence ends 3 residues before the CDR3 terminus, with the missing tail filled in from the germline J gene. The V gene is TRBV23-1, the J gene TRBJ2-7; a possible D gene is TRBD2 (6 bases). TRBV23-1 qualifies as an ORF whose function is uncertain. V lost 8 bases to trimming and J lost 5 bases, with 19 bases between them. The CDR3 totals 14 residues. The CDR3 loop reads CASLPPGDIHEQYF. Partial CDR3 DNA: TGCGCCAGCCTTCCCCCGGGGGATATCCACGAG.

This clone occurred a few times. The CDR3 end lies 3 residues beyond the end of the read and is filled in from the germline J gene. This chain connects TRBV6-4 to TRBJ2-1, with TRBD2 matching over 8 bases. The CDR3 length is 16 residues. Germline CDR1 reads MRHNA; CDR2 reads SNTAGT. The J segment lost 6 bases and the V segment lost 0 bases, leaving 7 bases of the junction unmatched. Incomplete CDR3 DNA: TGTGCCAGCAGTGACTCGATAGCGGGACTAGGCAATGAG. It codes for CASSDSIAGLGNE. In full, the CDR3 reads CASSDSIAGLGNEQFF.

Only a few counts were recorded for this clone. The DNA ends 3 residues before the CDR3 does, and the rest of the CDR3 is filled in from the germline J gene. The chain joins TRBV6-1 to TRBJ1-2; tentative D call: TRBD1 (5 bases). The CDR3 extends over 13 amino acids. Trimming removed 2 bases from V and 5 bases from J, with 9 bases in between. The germline CDR1 and CDR2 sequences are MNHNS and SASEGT. The covered CDR3 bases are TGTGCCAGCAGTGAATGGTCAGGGTATGGC. Translating it yields CASSEWSGYG. The full CDR3 sequence reads CASSEWSGYGYTF.

In this sample, this clone turned up a few times. The CDR3 region is CASSFSASGSPLQETQYF. The part of the CDR3 DNA that was read is TGTGCCAGTAGTTTTTCGGCTAGCGGGAGCCCCCTCCAAGAGACC. V usage is TRBV19 and J usage is TRBJ2-5; 10 bases map to TRBD2. The read ends 3 residues shy of where the CDR3 ends; the end is completed using the germline J gene. The J segment lost 1 base and the V segment lost 5 bases, leaving 13 bases of the junction unmatched. Looked up from germline, CDR1 is LNHDA and CDR2 is SQIVND (reference sequence). The CDR3 length is 18 residues.

This clone has only a few counts. The CDR3 goes on 3 residues after the read ends, and that part is filled in from the germline J gene. The chain joins TRBV2 to TRBJ2-2; 11 bases line up with TRBD2. From germline, CDR1 is SNHLY and CDR2 FYNNEI. V shed 8 bases and J 5 bases; nucleotides not matched to a gene: 7. This CDR3 has 15 residues. CDR3 residues: CASHLAGGETGELFF. The sequenced part of the CDR3 DNA is TGTGCCAGCCACCTAGCGGGAGGTGAGACCGGGGAG.

In regard to this clone: With the read ending 3 residues before the CDR3 end, the germline J gene is used to fill in that end. This chain joins TRBV6-2 or TRBV6-3 and TRBJ2-1; 9 bases are a match to TRBD2. CDR1 is MNHEY and CDR2 is SVGEGT in the germline V gene. The CDR3 is 14 residues long. Losses at the gene ends were 7 bases for V and 8 bases for J; bases not matched to a gene: 9. The CDR3 protein is CASIRGLARHEQFF. The CDR3 bases that were read are TGTGCCAGCATCCGGGGACTAGCCCGTCATGAG.

This clone was detected only a few times. The CDR3 end is not reached by the read, which stops 3 residues before it; the germline J gene fills it in. The chain combines TRBV23-1 with TRBJ2-7, with TRBD1 identical over 12 bases. TRBV23-1 is labeled an ORF, and its function is uncertain. Losses at the gene ends were 6 bases for V and 2 bases for J; bases not matched to a gene: 2. The CDR3 is made up of 14 amino acids. The sequenced CDR3 bases are TGCGCCAGCAGGCGGGACAGGGGGCCCTACGAG. Its protein is CASRRDRGPYE. The CDR3, in full, reads CASRRDRGPYEQYF.

This clone was seen only a few times. This chain's CDR3 is CASSYIRAGRTDTQYF. The DNA read from the CDR3 is TGTGCCAGCAGCTACATCAGGGCCGGGAGGACAGATACG. The chain combines TRBV7-8 with TRBJ2-3; TRBD2 matches at 7 bases. Read coverage stops 3 residues before the CDR3 terminus; the germline J gene supplies the remainder. This CDR3 has 16 amino acids. V lost 4 bases, J lost 3 bases, and 10 bases stayed unmatched. The germline gives CDR1 SGHVS, CDR2 FQNEAQ.

This clone occurred a few times. The read terminates 3 residues before the CDR3 end, so the remaining end is supplied by the germline J gene. V and J are TRBV5-1 and TRBJ2-5, with 8 bases lining up with TRBD1. The CDR3 covers 13 residues. Germline V gene lookup returns CDR1 SGHRS and CDR2 YFSETQ. Trimming cost V 5 bases and J 3 bases; bases outside gene matches: 3. CDR3: CASRLTGEETQYF. The covered CDR3 bases are TGCGCCAGCAGACTGACAGGGGAAGAGACC. The variable domain in full, with the rest retrieved from reference TRBV5-1 and TRBJ2-5, is KAGVTQTPRYLIKTRGQQVTLSCSPISGHRSVSWYQQTPGQGLQFLFEYFSETQRNKGNFPGRFSGRQFSNSRSEMNVSTLELGDSALYLCASRLTGEETQYFGPGTRLLVL.

The sample holds a few counts of this clone. The sequenced fragment ends 3 residues before the CDR3 boundary, so the rest is inferred from the germline J gene. The rearrangement joins TRBV30 to TRBJ1-6; no definite D call. The germline V gene has CDR1 GTSNPN and CDR2 SVGIG (reference sequence). The germline V and J ends were trimmed by 0 bases and 6 bases, with 9 bases remaining between them. CDR3 size: 14 residues. The covered CDR3 bases are TGTGCCTGGAGTGTACCAGGAGCTAATTCACCC. It translates to CAWSVPGANSP. The full CDR3 reads CAWSVPGANSPLHF.

As for this clone: The read gets to within 3 residues of the CDR3 end, and the germline J gene fills in the rest. The V gene is TRBV18, the J gene TRBJ2-6, with D hard to call. The germline CDR1 and CDR2 sequences are KGHSH and LQKENI. The CDR3 loop spans 14 amino acids. V was clipped by 3 bases and J by 8 bases, with 11 bases between them. CDR3 protein: CASSPSGSSNVLTF. The CDR3 DNA, read in part, is TGTGCCAGCTCACCTTCCGGGTCCTCCAACGTC.

The sequenced CDR3 bases are TGTGCCAGTATTTGGCAGGGGGCGGGACACAATGAG. Its protein product is CASIWQGAGHNE. The whole CDR3 protein is CASIWQGAGHNEQFF. This chain connects TRBV19 to TRBJ2-1; 8 bases are shared with TRBD1. The read halts 3 residues ahead of the CDR3 end, with the missing end drawn from the germline J gene. The germline V gene encodes CDR1 LNHDA and CDR2 SQIVND (reference sequence). The CDR3 has 15 residues. Germline trimming cut 7 bases from V and 5 bases from J; bases unmatched to any gene: 10.

In this sample, this clone turned up a few times. Sequencing ends 3 residues short of the CDR3 end; the germline J gene provides the rest. This chain links TRBV6-8 with TRBJ2-5; D gene uncertain. V dropped 0 bases and J dropped 2 bases, with 13 bases sitting between them. Germline values: CDR1 MNHGY, CDR2 SAAAGT. There are 16 residues in the CDR3. The CDR3 DNA, read in part, is TGTGCCAGCAGTTACTCAGGTGGGCGATGGCAAGAGACC. Amino acids: CASSYSGGRWQET. In full, the CDR3 is CASSYSGGRWQETQYF.

Note on this clone: The read gets to within 3 residues of the CDR3 end, and the germline J gene fills in the rest. The chain has TRBV6-2 or TRBV6-3 and TRBJ2-5, with TRBD1 as a possible D gene (8 bases). This CDR3 region has 15 residues. CDR1 MNHEY and CDR2 SVGEGT come from the germline V gene. V lost 2 bases and J 4 bases, leaving 14 bases between the germline ends. The CDR3: CASSYPHRGGETQYF. CDR3 DNA, as far as it was read: TGTGCCAGCAGTTACCCGCACAGGGGGGGAGAGACC.

This clone was counted a few times. The observed sequence ends 3 residues before the CDR3 terminus, with the missing tail filled in from the germline J gene. The chain combines TRBV5-1 with TRBJ2-5; D not resolved. From germline, CDR1 is SGHRS and CDR2 YFSETQ. Trimming cost V 4 bases and J 5 bases, with 9 bases left between them. This CDR3 is 12 amino acids long. CDR3 DNA, as far as it was read: TGCGCCAGCAGCCAAGGGTGGGAGACC. Amino acids: CASSQGWET. The full CDR3 reads CASSQGWETQYF.

Many counts were recorded for this clone. The CDR3 end falls 3 residues outside the read, so it is completed with the germline J gene. The chain combines TRBV10-3 with TRBJ1-2, with 7 bases fitting TRBD1. Germline loops: CDR1 ENHRY, CDR2 SYGVKD. The CDR3 consists of 12 residues. Unmatched junction bases numbered 4, after V lost 6 bases and J lost 6 bases. Partial CDR3 DNA: TGTGCCATCAGCCTACAGGGGAATGGC. Translating gives CAISLQGNG. In full, the CDR3 reads CAISLQGNGYTF.

About this clone: The read halts 3 residues ahead of the CDR3 end, with the missing end drawn from the germline J gene. The V and J genes are TRBV19 and TRBJ1-1; D call uncertain. V was trimmed by 2 bases and J by 3 bases, leaving 10 bases between them. This CDR3 region has 14 residues. Germline CDR1 reads LNHDA; CDR2 reads SQIVND (reference sequence). The DNA read from the CDR3 is TGTGCCAGTAGTATAACTTGGGCCCACACTGAA. This encodes CASSITWAHTE. In full, the CDR3 reads CASSITWAHTEAFF.

This clone was recorded a few times. Read sequence stops 3 residues before the CDR3 end, and the germline J gene provides the missing end. The rearrangement joins TRBV18 to TRBJ2-2; possible D gene TRBD1, 6 bases. Trimming left V 5 bases short and J 6 bases short, with 13 bases between. The CDR3 runs 14 residues. Germline loops: CDR1 KGHSH, CDR2 LQKENI. The CDR3 sequence: CASSELQGSGELFF. The covered CDR3 bases are TGTGCCAGCTCAGAATTACAGGGTTCCGGGGAG.

This clone was seen a handful of times. Read coverage stops 3 residues before the CDR3 terminus; the germline J gene supplies the remainder. This chain uses TRBV6-1 with TRBJ2-1, with a tentative D call TRBD1 (6 bases). Germline CDR1 is MNHNS and CDR2 is SASEGT. The CDR3 is 15 residues long. Trimming pared 1 base from V and 7 bases from J, leaving 14 bases between. This CDR3 is CASSEDTGLGNEQFF. The DNA read from the CDR3 is TGTGCCAGCAGTGAAGATACAGGGCTGGGGAATGAG.

In its sample, this clone was seen a few times. With the read ending 3 residues before the CDR3 end, the germline J gene is used to fill in that end. This chain connects TRBV7-2 to TRBJ2-2; TRBD1 matches 7 bases. Germline CDR1 SGHTA, CDR2 FQGNSA. With V trimmed by 5 bases and J by 7 bases, 7 bases remained unmatched. The CDR3 runs 14 residues. CDR3: CASSTTGYGGELFF. Partial CDR3 DNA: TGTGCCAGCAGCACGACAGGGTACGGCGGGGAG. Full variable domain (rest looked up from reference TRBV7-2 and TRBJ2-2): GAGVSQSPSNKVTEKGKDVELRCDPISGHTALYWYRQSLGQGLEFLIYFQGNSAPDKSGLPSDRFSAERTGGSVSTLTIQRTQQEDSAVYLCASSTTGYGGELFFGEGSRLTVL.

In the case of this clone: Coverage ceases 3 residues before the CDR3 finishes, and the germline J gene fills in the end. The chain links TRBV6-1 to TRBJ2-2; D is unresolved. The V gene lost 2 bases and the J gene lost 2 bases, with 12 bases spanning the gap. Germline assignment: CDR1 MNHNS and CDR2 SASEGT. This CDR3 contains 16 residues. CDR3 region: CASSELQVINTGELFF. Incomplete CDR3 DNA: TGTGCCAGCAGTGAACTCCAGGTGATAAACACCGGGGAG.